Shown below are 22 T cell receptor beta chains from a single sample sequenced in a study of T cell repertoires in cytomegalovirus infection (dated by TCRdb to between 2019 and 2020). Sequenced using an Illumina HiSeq 1500. The public reads were quality trimmed at Q25 with fastp and then assembled into clones with MiXCR by TCRdb, keeping productive beta chains. Rows merge per CDR3 protein into single entries with the most common DNA and genes. The table for this sample lists around 130,000 distinct CDR3 sequences; roughly 8.2% of them were counted only once. The top ten hold roughly a tenth of the sample. Source material: PBMCs. These receptors were collected from a human donor in good health (CMV status not recorded). Some clones in this sample may be carry-over from other donors' samples.

J is TRBJ2-1 and V is TRBV29-1; a possible D gene is TRBD2 (5 bases). This CDR3 spans 11 amino acids. CDR1 and CDR2 (germline): SQVTM, ANQGSEA. V lost 4 bases and J 7 bases, leaving 8 bases between the germline ends. The CDR3 nucleotides are TGCAGCGTTGCCGCGGGTAATGAGCAGTTCTTC. Translating gives CSVAAGNEQFF.

The table lists this clonotype with many counts. The J gene is TRBJ2-3, the V gene TRBV19; 9 nucleotides line up with TRBD1. The V segment lost 4 bases and the J segment 4 bases; nucleotides outside the gene matches: 3. The CDR3 has 14 amino acids. In germline, CDR1 is LNHDA, CDR2 SQIVND (reference sequence). The CDR3 loop is CASSTGQGPDTQYF. The CDR3 nucleotides read TGTGCCAGTAGTACCGGACAGGGGCCAGATACGCAGTATTTT.

The table lists this clonotype with many counts. The chain joins TRBV20-1 to TRBJ1-3; the D is unclear. The CDR3 sequence is 16 residues long. V gave up 3 bases and J gave up 0 bases, with 15 bases separating them. Germline-derived CDR1 and CDR2 are DFQATT and SNEGSKA (reference sequence). CDR3 region: CSARYGRESSGNTIYF. CDR3 nucleotide sequence: TGCAGTGCTAGGTACGGTCGGGAGAGCTCTGGAAACACCATATATTTT.

This clonotype was counted at least ten times. The V gene is TRBV6-1, the J gene TRBJ2-7, with 9 nucleotides matching TRBD1. The CDR3 consists of 15 residues. Germline CDR1 is MNHNS and CDR2 is SASEGT. With V trimmed by 6 bases and J by 2 bases, 8 bases remained unmatched. Here the CDR3 reads CASRKGTGRAYEQYF. The CDR3 DNA reads TGTGCCAGCAGAAAGGGGACAGGGCGCGCCTACGAGCAGTACTTC.

This clonotype was detected ten times or more. V usage is TRBV7-2 and J usage is TRBJ1-2, with D uncertain. The CDR3 sequence is 15 residues long. Trimming cost V 4 bases and J 2 bases, with 14 bases left between them. CDR1 and CDR2 from the germline V gene are SGHTA and FQGNSA. The CDR3 region is CASSSVWGQNYGYTF. The DNA of the CDR3 is TGTGCCAGCAGCTCCGTTTGGGGTCAGAACTATGGCTACACCTTC.

This clonotype was observed at least ten times. The rearrangement joins TRBV12-5 to TRBJ2-3; 8 bases align to TRBD2. Per the germline V gene, CDR1 is LGHNT and CDR2 is FRNRAP. This CDR3 has 13 amino acids. V shed 8 bases and J 7 bases; nucleotides not matched to a gene: 8. CDR3 region: CASTPGGVNTQYF. CDR3 nucleotides: TGTGCTAGTACGCCGGGGGGGGTAAATACGCAGTATTTT.

The sample holds many counts of this clonotype. The genes are TRBV19 and TRBJ1-5; D remains ambiguous. V was shortened by 3 bases and J by 0 bases, with 6 bases between the two germline ends. Germline CDR1 is LNHDA and CDR2 is SQIVND (reference sequence). The CDR3 contains 14 residues. The CDR3 nucleotides read TGTGCCAGTAGTATCATGAATAGCAATCAGCCCCAGCATTTT. Translation gives CASSIMNSNQPQHF.

The gene calls are TRBV3-1 and TRBJ2-1; 7 bases are a match to TRBD2. V was clipped by 3 bases and J by 6 bases; unmatched bases: 8. The CDR3 loop spans 15 amino acids. Germline CDR1 LGHDT, CDR2 YNNKEL (reference sequence). CDR3 loop: CASSQSSTGGNEQFF. CDR3 sequence (DNA): TGTGCCAGCAGCCAGTCATCGACGGGGGGCAATGAGCAGTTCTTC.

The chain links TRBV28 to TRBJ2-1, with 10 bases that match TRBD1. This CDR3 region has 14 residues. Germline CDR1 is MDHEN and CDR2 is SYDVKM. The V segment lost 7 bases and the J segment 9 bases; nucleotides outside the gene matches: 9. The CDR3 DNA sequence: TGTGCCAGCACCCTGGGACAGGGGATGGGTGAGCAGTTCTTC. It specifies CASTLGQGMGEQFF.

Many counts were recorded for this clonotype. The chain employs TRBV2 and TRBJ1-2; no reliable D call. V dropped 4 bases and J dropped 8 bases, with 14 bases sitting between them. The germline CDR1 and CDR2 sequences are SNHLY and FYNNEI. The CDR3 totals 13 residues. The CDR3 coding sequence is TGTGCCAGCAGTGTTTTCCGGACGGAGGGCTACACCTTC. Translation gives CASSVFRTEGYTF.

The rearrangement uses TRBV20-1 and TRBJ2-5, with no clear D. This CDR3 spans 14 amino acids. Trimming cost V 5 bases and J 1 base, with 14 bases left between them. The germline V gene has CDR1 DFQATT and CDR2 SNEGSKA (reference sequence). CDR3 sequence: CSAAPPGPQETQYF. In nucleotides, the CDR3 is TGCAGTGCTGCCCCCCCCGGACCCCAAGAGACCCAGTACTTC.

This clonotype was counted at least ten times. The chain has TRBV20-1 and TRBJ2-1; 7 positions agree with TRBD2. Trimming at V came to 0 bases and at J to 2 bases, leaving 13 bases not matched to a gene. The CDR3 covers 18 residues. Per the germline V gene, CDR1 is DFQATT and CDR2 is SNEGSKA (reference sequence). The chain's CDR3 is CSARDPTVAGFTYNEQFF. The CDR3, as DNA: TGCAGTGCTAGAGACCCAACTGTAGCGGGCTTTACCTACAATGAGCAGTTCTTC.

This clonotype was picked up many times. V gene TRBV11-2 combines with J gene TRBJ2-7; no clear D gene. Germline V CDR1 and CDR2: SGHAT, FQNNGV. CDR3 size: 12 residues. The germline V and J ends were trimmed by 5 bases and 5 bases, with 10 bases remaining between them. This CDR3 is CASSRLVDEQYF. DNA for the CDR3: TGTGCCAGCAGCCGACTCGTCGACGAGCAGTACTTC.

The chain combines TRBV29-1 with TRBJ2-5; D may be TRBD2 (5 bases). The CDR3 loop spans 12 amino acids. The germline CDR1 and CDR2 sequences are SQVTM and ANQGSEA. V dropped 4 bases and J dropped 4 bases, with 10 bases sitting between them. This CDR3 is CSVASEGETQYF. The CDR3 DNA sequence: TGCAGCGTTGCTTCAGAGGGAGAGACCCAGTACTTC.

This clonotype has only a few counts. This chain uses TRBV12-3 or TRBV12-4 with TRBJ1-1, with no clear D. V lost 7 bases, J lost 1 base, and 13 bases lay in between. CDR3 size: 14 residues. The CDR3 region is CASIPTGTNTEAFF. The CDR3 nucleotides read TGTGCCAGCATCCCCACGGGCACGAACACTGAAGCTTTCTTT.

This clonotype was recorded many times. J is TRBJ2-5 and V is TRBV6-5, with a weak D call TRBD1 (5 bases). V lost 7 bases and J 1 base, leaving 13 bases between the germline ends. CDR3 size: 14 residues. From germline, CDR1 is MNHEY and CDR2 SVGAGI. CDR3 in DNA: TGTGCCAGCAACCGGCCGACAGCCCAAGAGACCCAGTACTTC. Translated: CASNRPTAQETQYF.

The sample holds a few counts of this clonotype. The chain employs TRBV7-9 and TRBJ2-1; D not certain. The CDR3 is 12 amino acids. Germline CDR1 and CDR2: SEHNR and FQNEAQ (reference sequence). Trimming cost V 5 bases and J 6 bases, with 8 bases left between them. CDR3 region: CASSASGNEQFF. Written as DNA, the CDR3 is TGTGCCAGCAGCGCATCTGGCAATGAGCAGTTCTTC.

This clonotype was picked up many times. The chain links TRBV27 to TRBJ1-1; TRBD1 matches at 8 bases. CDR1 and CDR2 (germline): MNHEY, SMNVEV (reference sequence). V was pared by 3 bases and J by 4 bases, with 16 bases of the junction left unmatched. The CDR3 has 18 residues. This CDR3 is CASSFSDRGGFISTEAFF. The CDR3 bases are TGTGCCAGCAGTTTTAGTGACAGGGGCGGATTTATTTCCACTGAAGCTTTCTTT.

The chain carries TRBV2 and TRBJ1-6, with D perhaps TRBD1 (5 bases). The CDR3 consists of 15 residues. Germline CDR1 and CDR2: SNHLY and FYNNEI. V shed 1 base and J shed 10 bases, with 14 bases lying between them. CDR3 DNA sequence: TGTGCCAGCAGTGAAGACGACAGCTGGGGATCACCCCTCCACTTT. Protein sequence: CASSEDDSWGSPLHF. The full variable domain, completed using reference TRBV2 and TRBJ1-6, is EPEVTQTPSHQVTQMGQEVILRCVPISNHLYFYWYRQILGQKVEFLVSFYNNEISEKSEIFDDQFSVERPDGSNFTLKIRSTKLEDSAMYFCASSEDDSWGSPLHFGNGTRLTVT.

This clonotype was found many times. The gene calls are TRBV7-9 and TRBJ2-1; TRBD2 aligns across 9 bases. Germline V gives CDR1 SEHNR, CDR2 FQNEAQ (reference sequence). The CDR3 is made up of 14 amino acids. With 3 bases clipped from V and 8 bases from J, the junction kept 5 bases outside the gene matches. CDR3 nucleotides: TGTGCCAGCAGCTTTTCGCGGGGGGGTGATGAGCAGTTCTTC. Its translation: CASSFSRGGDEQFF.

The sample holds many counts of this clonotype. The chain couples TRBV7-9 to TRBJ1-6; D is perhaps TRBD1 (6 bases). Between the trimmed V and J ends, which lost 0 bases and 7 bases, there was a span of 13 bases. There are 16 residues in the CDR3. Germline-derived CDR1 and CDR2 are SEHNR and FQNEAQ (reference sequence). CDR3 loop: CASSLASGQGNSPLHF. The DNA for the CDR3 is TGTGCCAGCAGCTTAGCATCTGGGCAGGGGAATTCACCCCTCCACTTT.

This clonotype occurred many times. J is TRBJ2-7 and V is TRBV20-1; 9 bases agree with TRBD1. The V segment lost 6 bases and the J segment 6 bases; nucleotides outside the gene matches: 9. Germline V lookup: CDR1 DFQATT, CDR2 SNEGSKA (reference sequence). The CDR3 covers 13 residues. This CDR3 is CSAPGTGMREQYF. CDR3 DNA: TGCAGTGCGCCCGGGACAGGGATGCGCGAGCAGTACTTC.